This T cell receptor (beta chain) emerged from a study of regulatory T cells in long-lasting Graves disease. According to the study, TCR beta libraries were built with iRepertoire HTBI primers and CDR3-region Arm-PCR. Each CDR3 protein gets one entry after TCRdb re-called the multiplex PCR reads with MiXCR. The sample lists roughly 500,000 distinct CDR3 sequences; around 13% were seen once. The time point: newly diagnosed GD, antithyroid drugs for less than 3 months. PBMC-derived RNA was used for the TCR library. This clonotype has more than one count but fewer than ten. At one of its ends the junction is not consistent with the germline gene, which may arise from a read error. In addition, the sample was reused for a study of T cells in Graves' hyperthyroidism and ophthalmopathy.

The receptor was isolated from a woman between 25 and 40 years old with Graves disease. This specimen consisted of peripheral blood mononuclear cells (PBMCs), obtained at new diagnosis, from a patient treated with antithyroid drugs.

The CDR3 nucleotides are TGTGCCAGCAGCCTGGGGAGGGGTATACCTTCCTACGAGCAGTGCTTC. Amino acid sequence: CASSLGRGIPSYEQCF. This chain links TRBV5-8 with TRBJ2-7; 7 bases agree with TRBD2. The CDR3 has 16 residues. Germline V gives CDR1 SGHTS, CDR2 YDEGEE.